This TCR beta chain was profiled in a study of cytomegalovirus exposure and HLA in healthy donors. Comments on this clone: Its target is not known.

Vbeta (60) and Jbeta (13) primers were used in the PCR. This table comes from immunoSEQ multiplex PCR, and its TCRdb copy is limited to in-frame clones, with some not included. Counted here are fewer than 300,000 clones, 75% to 90% occurring once; the ten biggest clones make up about 0.3%. Trimming cost V 2 bases and J 1 base, with 18 bases left between them. CDR3 length equals 18 residues. Germline CDR1 ENHRY, CDR2 SYGVKD. Whole-study findings and limits: Reportedly, cytomegalovirus status was diagnosed with high sensitivity and specificity. In a later analysis, parvovirus B19, influenza, CMV and Epstein-Barr virus appeared linked to several top co-occurrence clusters.

The sequenced material came from PBMCs. V usage is TRBV10-3 and J usage is TRBJ2-1, with a weak D call TRBD1 (6 bases). This TCR was recovered from a girl aged 2 to 10 in good health and CMV-seronegative. The CDR3 reads CAISERGIGTPSYNEQFF. As DNA, the CDR3 is TGTGCCATCAGTGAGAGGGGGATAGGTACCCCTTCCTACAATGAGCAGTTCTTC.